One sample yielded the 5 T cell receptor beta chains listed below, sequenced in a study of OX40 agonist ivuxolimab in advanced cancers. Repertoires were generated with immunoSEQ multiplex PCR, while TCRdb's copy carries only in-frame clones and drops some. The sample has over 30,000 clones, roughly 80% seen once. The sample consisted of CD4+ or CD8+ T cells sorted from blood, taken in a trial of the OX40 agonist ivuxolimab. These receptors were taken from an adult with an advanced solid tumor such as melanoma, head and neck, liver or kidney cancer.

The V and J genes are TRBV19 and TRBJ2-2; the match to TRBD2 covers 12 bases. The V and J ends lost 6 bases and 7 bases, in that order; junction bases with no gene match: 9. The CDR3 has 16 amino acids. Germline V gene sequence: CDR1 LNHDA, CDR2 SQIVND (reference sequence). CDR3 sequence (DNA): TGTGCCAGTAGAATGCTAGCGGGGGGGTCGGACGGGGAGCTGTTTTTT. It translates to CASRMLAGGSDGELFF.

The chain uses TRBV4-3 and TRBJ1-4; possible D gene TRBD1, 6 bases. The CDR3 is made up of 15 amino acids. The V and J ends lost 0 bases and 4 bases respectively, with 9 bases between them. In germline, CDR1 is LGHNA, CDR2 YSLEER. This CDR3 reads CASSQEQGNNEKLFF. The DNA of the CDR3 is TGCGCCAGCAGCCAAGAACAGGGAAATAATGAAAAACTGTTTTTT.

The chain is built from TRBV5-6 and TRBJ2-7; D may be TRBD1 or TRBD2 (6 bases each). With 1 base removed from V and 7 bases from J, the gap between germline ends came to 15 bases. Germline CDR1 and CDR2: SGHDT and YYEEEE. This CDR3 has 14 residues. The CDR3 DNA reads TGTGCCAGCAGCTTGCGGGGGCCCAGGTGGGAGCAGTACTTC. It specifies CASSLRGPRWEQYF. Full variable domain (remainder filled in from reference TRBV5-6 and TRBJ2-7): DAGVTQSPTHLIKTRGQQVTLRCSPKSGHDTVSWYQQALGQGPQFIFQYYEEEERQRGNFPDRFSGHQFPNYSSELNVNALLLGDSALYLCASSLRGPRWEQYFGPGTRLTVT.

The chain recombines TRBV25-1 with TRBJ2-5, with 9 bases aligning to TRBD2. Per germline, CDR1 MGHDK and CDR2 SYGVNS. This CDR3 is 16 amino acids long. J gave up 5 bases and V 2 bases, and 9 bases lay outside the gene matches. CDR3 loop: CASSEGRGGARETQYF. In DNA form, the CDR3 reads TGTGCCAGCAGTGAAGGGCGCGGGGGGGCCAGGGAGACCCAGTACTTC.

The CDR3 reads CASSLGLAAVGTQYF. In DNA form, the CDR3 reads TGTGCCAGCAGCTTAGGGTTGGCGGCCGTGGGTACGCAGTATTTT. The V gene is TRBV7-2, the J gene TRBJ2-3; D uncertain. V was shortened by 1 base and J by 8 bases, with 16 bases between the two germline ends. The germline CDR1 and CDR2 sequences are SGHTA and FQGNSA. CDR3 size: 15 residues.